This T cell receptor (beta chain) was recovered during a study of cytomegalovirus exposure and HLA in healthy donors. Amplification used 60 Vbeta primers and 13 Jbeta primers. TCRdb's copy holds only in-frame clones and misses some; the assay was immunoSEQ multiplex PCR. Among around 210,000 clones, about 77% were seen once, and the ten largest hold more than 0.45%. Concerning this clone: The target antigen is unknown.

This CDR3 region has 11 residues. Germline V gene sequence: CDR1 SGHAT, CDR2 FQNNGV. V lost 4 bases to trimming and J lost 5 bases, with 5 bases between them. Study outcomes and limitations: Later analysis demonstrated an association between a missense DCLRE1C variant and TCR beta V- and J-gene trimming. The classifier reportedly diagnosed cytomegalovirus status with high sensitivity and specificity. The authors excluded some V segments, including TRBV6-2 and TRBV6-3, as indistinguishable. It is likely that the observed cluster of highly shared sequence variants was a sequencing artifact.

Sequencing input: PBMCs. The sequence was obtained from a boy aged 10-17 years in good health and CMV-seronegative. This sequence joins TRBV11-2 and TRBJ1-2; D is unclear. The CDR3 loop is CASSSGYGYTF. The DNA for the CDR3 is TGTGCCAGCAGCTCCGGGTATGGCTACACCTTC.